This is a list of T cell receptor beta chains from one sample in a study of Graves' ophthalmopathy and Graves' hyperthyroidism. MiXCR was run by TCRdb on the multiplex PCR reads, yielding one entry per CDR3 protein. The sample consists of hundreds of thousands of distinct CDR3 sequences, 35% to 50% of them appearing once. Input material: peripheral blood. The receptors here all came from an adult man with Graves' ophthalmopathy. Both conserved end residues are part of each CDR3. The order of the fields is J gene, D gene, clone size, V gene, CDR3 DNA, CDR3 protein. The D gene is left open where the match is weak. Clone size is stated in some rows and not others, as once, few, many or a class when expanded.

j_gene: TRBJ2-6; d_gene: TRBD2; abundance: .; v_gene: TRBV20-1; CDR3nt: TGCAGTGCTACCGAGGTGGCGGGGGGCGGTGGGACCAACGTCCTGACTTTC; CDR3aa: CSATEVAGGGGTNVLTF
j_gene: TRBJ1-6; d_gene: TRBD1; abundance: .; v_gene: TRBV2; CDR3nt: TGTGCCAGCAGGGTTTCTACAGGGGCGTCGGCACCCCTCCACTTT; CDR3aa: CASRVSTGASAPLHF
j_gene: TRBJ2-2; d_gene: .; abundance: .; v_gene: TRBV5-5; CDR3nt: TGTGCCAGCAGCTTTCGGTTCGGCACCGGGGAGCTGTTTTTT; CDR3aa: CASSFRFGTGELFF
j_gene: TRBJ1-4; d_gene: TRBD1; abundance: many; v_gene: TRBV2; CDR3nt: TGTGCCAGCAGGGGGACAGGTTGGAATGAAAAACTGTTTTTT; CDR3aa: CASRGTGWNEKLFF
j_gene: TRBJ1-2; d_gene: TRBD1; abundance: many; v_gene: TRBV29-1; CDR3nt: TGCAGCGTTGAAGTCCCCGGGACAGGCTATGGCTACACCTTC; CDR3aa: CSVEVPGTGYGYTF
j_gene: TRBJ1-1; d_gene: .; abundance: many; v_gene: TRBV29-1; CDR3nt: TGCAGCGTTGATTCCGGGGTAGGAGCTTTCTTT; CDR3aa: CSVDSGVGAFF
j_gene: TRBJ2-7; d_gene: TRBD1; abundance: many; v_gene: TRBV9; CDR3nt: TGTGCCAGCAGCGGAGCCGGGACAGGGGCCTACGAGCAGTACTTC; CDR3aa: CASSGAGTGAYEQYF
j_gene: TRBJ1-5; d_gene: .; abundance: many; v_gene: TRBV2; CDR3nt: TGTGCCAGCTCAAGGCTCGGGACGGTGGGATCACCCCAGCATTTT; CDR3aa: CASSRLGTVGSPQHF
j_gene: TRBJ2-5; d_gene: .; abundance: few; v_gene: TRBV7-9; CDR3nt: TGTGCCAGCAGCTTATTTACGACAGTAGAACCCCAAGAGACCCAGTACTTC; CDR3aa: CASSLFTTVEPQETQYF
j_gene: TRBJ1-1; d_gene: .; abundance: few; v_gene: TRBV7-2; CDR3nt: TGTGCCAGCAGCTTATTAATTAGGACTGAAGCTTTCTTT; CDR3aa: CASSLLIRTEAFF
j_gene: TRBJ1-4; d_gene: .; abundance: few; v_gene: TRBV20-1; CDR3nt: TGCAGTGCTAGGGACGGGGGGTCCACCGAAAAACTGTTTTTT; CDR3aa: CSARDGGSTEKLFF
j_gene: TRBJ2-5; d_gene: TRBD2; abundance: few; v_gene: TRBV7-2; CDR3nt: TGTGCCAGCAGCTTAGCGCGGGGGGTACAAGAGACCCAGTACTTC; CDR3aa: CASSLARGVQETQYF
j_gene: TRBJ1-1; d_gene: TRBD1; abundance: many; v_gene: TRBV7-6; CDR3nt: TGTGCCAGCAGCCCCAGGGGGCTGGACACTGAAGCTTTCTTT; CDR3aa: CASSPRGLDTEAFF
j_gene: TRBJ1-4; d_gene: .; abundance: .; v_gene: TRBV5-1; CDR3nt: TGTGCCAGCAGCAGCGGACGGGGGACTAATGAAAAACTGTTTTTT; CDR3aa: CASSSGRGTNEKLFF
j_gene: TRBJ2-5; d_gene: .; abundance: .; v_gene: TRBV20-1; CDR3nt: TGCAGTGCTAGACTGGCAGGGTCACCACAAGAGACCCAGTACTTC; CDR3aa: CSARLAGSPQETQYF
j_gene: TRBJ1-1; d_gene: .; abundance: .; v_gene: TRBV29-1; CDR3nt: TGCAGCGTTGAAGGAGGGTGGGCTTTCTTT; CDR3aa: CSVEGGWAFF
j_gene: TRBJ2-3; d_gene: TRBD2; abundance: .; v_gene: TRBV10-3; CDR3nt: TGTGCCATCAGTGGGACCGACCAGCGGGAGGGCACAGATACGCAGTATTTT; CDR3aa: CAISGTDQREGTDTQYF
j_gene: TRBJ1-4; d_gene: .; abundance: .; v_gene: TRBV7-9; CDR3nt: TGCGCCAGCAGCCAAGAATGGGGTCGGAGGGAGGAGTATGAAAAACTGTTTTTT; CDR3aa: CASSQEWGRREEYEKLFF
j_gene: TRBJ1-6; d_gene: TRBD1; abundance: few; v_gene: TRBV7-9; CDR3nt: TGCGCCAGCAGCCAAGCGGGACAGAGGGGTTCACCCCTCCACTTT; CDR3aa: CASSQAGQRGSPLHF
j_gene: TRBJ1-1; d_gene: .; abundance: .; v_gene: TRBV26; CDR3nt: TGTGCCAGCAGCGTTCACCTCCGCTCACCGCCTTTCACTGAAGCTTTCTTT; CDR3aa: CASSVHLRSPPFTEAFF
j_gene: TRBJ1-1; d_gene: TRBD1; abundance: many; v_gene: TRBV29-1; CDR3nt: TGCAGCGTTGAGCGGACAGGGGTTGAAGCTTTCTTT; CDR3aa: CSVERTGVEAFF
j_gene: TRBJ1-5; d_gene: .; abundance: few; v_gene: TRBV2; CDR3nt: TGTGCCAGCAGTGTAAAACGCAATCAGCCCCAGCATTTT; CDR3aa: CASSVKRNQPQHF
j_gene: TRBJ1-6; d_gene: .; abundance: many; v_gene: TRBV9; CDR3nt: TGTGCCAGCAGCCCGCGCCGACAGAATTCACCCCTCCACTTT; CDR3aa: CASSPRRQNSPLHF
j_gene: TRBJ2-3; d_gene: .; abundance: .; v_gene: TRBV5-1; CDR3nt: TGCGCCAGCAGCCTTGGAGGGCGGAGCACAGATACGCAGTATTTT; CDR3aa: CASSLGGRSTDTQYF
j_gene: TRBJ1-3; d_gene: .; abundance: .; v_gene: TRBV5-6; CDR3nt: TGTGCCAGCAGCTTGGACCTCGGAAACACCATACATTTT; CDR3aa: CASSLDLGNTIHF
j_gene: TRBJ1-6; d_gene: .; abundance: many; v_gene: TRBV6-1; CDR3nt: TGTGCCAGCAGTGACAGCGTGAATTCACCCCTCCACTTT; CDR3aa: CASSDSVNSPLHF
j_gene: TRBJ2-6; d_gene: .; abundance: many; v_gene: TRBV2; CDR3nt: TGTGCCAGCAGTGAAGCGCTAAGGTCTGGGGCCAACGTCCTGACTTTC; CDR3aa: CASSEALRSGANVLTF
j_gene: TRBJ2-7; d_gene: TRBD2; abundance: few; v_gene: TRBV7-2; CDR3nt: TGTGCCAGCAGCTCTGGAACTAGCGGGAGCGCCGTTTTGGACGAGCAGTACTTC; CDR3aa: CASSSGTSGSAVLDEQYF
j_gene: TRBJ1-2; d_gene: .; abundance: many; v_gene: TRBV9; CDR3nt: TGTGCCAGCAGCGTAGTAGGGACGGATGTCTATGGCTACACCTTC; CDR3aa: CASSVVGTDVYGYTF
j_gene: TRBJ1-2; d_gene: .; abundance: .; v_gene: TRBV11-2; CDR3nt: TGTGCCAGCAGCTTTCGGAGACGGAACGGGATCTCTGGCTACACCTTC; CDR3aa: CASSFRRRNGISGYTF
j_gene: TRBJ2-7; d_gene: TRBD2; abundance: .; v_gene: TRBV7-2; CDR3nt: TGTGCCAGCAGCTTACTCCCTAGCGGGAAAGTTCCTCCCATTAGGTCCGAGCAGTACTTC; CDR3aa: CASSLLPSGKVPPIRSEQYF
j_gene: TRBJ2-5; d_gene: .; abundance: .; v_gene: TRBV11-2; CDR3nt: TGTGCCAGCAGCTTAGATATTAGGTTAGCGGAAGAGACCCAGTACTTC; CDR3aa: CASSLDIRLAEETQYF
j_gene: TRBJ1-2; d_gene: .; abundance: few; v_gene: TRBV25-1; CDR3nt: TGTGCCAGCAGTGCGACGAAGGGATACACCTTC; CDR3aa: CASSATKGYTF
j_gene: TRBJ1-6; d_gene: .; abundance: few; v_gene: TRBV20-1; CDR3nt: TGCAGTGCTAGAGTTCGGTCAGGAGGTTACGGGAATTCACCCCTCCACTTT; CDR3aa: CSARVRSGGYGNSPLHF
j_gene: TRBJ1-4; d_gene: .; abundance: many; v_gene: TRBV7-9; CDR3nt: TGTGCCAGCAGCTTAGCGAGCGCAGGGGTCGAGAAACTGTTTTTT; CDR3aa: CASSLASAGVEKLFF
j_gene: TRBJ1-1; d_gene: .; abundance: many; v_gene: TRBV10-3; CDR3nt: TGTGCCATCAGTGAGTCCTACCTGAACACTGAAGCTTTCTTT; CDR3aa: CAISESYLNTEAFF
j_gene: TRBJ1-4; d_gene: .; abundance: few; v_gene: TRBV4-1; CDR3nt: TGCGCCAGCAGTCCTCGGGGAGTTAATGAAAAACTGTTTTTT; CDR3aa: CASSPRGVNEKLFF
j_gene: TRBJ1-1; d_gene: .; abundance: .; v_gene: TRBV10-3; CDR3nt: TGTGCCATCAGTAAAACTCAGGGCACTGAAGCTTTCTTT; CDR3aa: CAISKTQGTEAFF
j_gene: TRBJ2-7; d_gene: TRBD2; abundance: .; v_gene: TRBV4-3; CDR3nt: TGCGCCAGCAGCCCTGGGACCGGGACTAGCGCCCACGAGCAGTACTTC; CDR3aa: CASSPGTGTSAHEQYF
j_gene: TRBJ2-7; d_gene: .; abundance: few; v_gene: TRBV14; CDR3nt: TGTGCCAGCAGCCAAGCCGCCTACGAGCAGTACTTC; CDR3aa: CASSQAAYEQYF
j_gene: TRBJ2-5; d_gene: .; abundance: .; v_gene: TRBV19; CDR3nt: TGTGCCAGTAGTAACACGGGGAGGTACCAAGAGACCCAGTACTTC; CDR3aa: CASSNTGRYQETQYF
j_gene: TRBJ2-7; d_gene: .; abundance: few; v_gene: TRBV19; CDR3nt: TGTGCCAGTAGTATCGCCCCTGGGGAATCCTACGAGCAGTACTTC; CDR3aa: CASSIAPGESYEQYF
j_gene: TRBJ2-7; d_gene: TRBD1; abundance: .; v_gene: TRBV7-9; CDR3nt: TGTGCCAGCAGTCCATCAGCCGGGACAGGGTACTACGAGCAGTACTTC; CDR3aa: CASSPSAGTGYYEQYF
j_gene: TRBJ2-7; d_gene: .; abundance: many; v_gene: TRBV15; CDR3nt: TGTGCCACCAGCACAGTGGGGGACAAAGCCTACGAGCAGTACTTC; CDR3aa: CATSTVGDKAYEQYF
j_gene: TRBJ2-1; d_gene: TRBD2; abundance: .; v_gene: TRBV20-1; CDR3nt: TGCAGTGCTAGTGCAAGCGGGAACTACAATGAGCAGTTCTTC; CDR3aa: CSASASGNYNEQFF
j_gene: TRBJ2-5; d_gene: TRBD2; abundance: .; v_gene: TRBV15; CDR3nt: TGTGCCACCAGCAGCTCTACTAGCGTACAAGAGACCCAGTACTTC; CDR3aa: CATSSSTSVQETQYF